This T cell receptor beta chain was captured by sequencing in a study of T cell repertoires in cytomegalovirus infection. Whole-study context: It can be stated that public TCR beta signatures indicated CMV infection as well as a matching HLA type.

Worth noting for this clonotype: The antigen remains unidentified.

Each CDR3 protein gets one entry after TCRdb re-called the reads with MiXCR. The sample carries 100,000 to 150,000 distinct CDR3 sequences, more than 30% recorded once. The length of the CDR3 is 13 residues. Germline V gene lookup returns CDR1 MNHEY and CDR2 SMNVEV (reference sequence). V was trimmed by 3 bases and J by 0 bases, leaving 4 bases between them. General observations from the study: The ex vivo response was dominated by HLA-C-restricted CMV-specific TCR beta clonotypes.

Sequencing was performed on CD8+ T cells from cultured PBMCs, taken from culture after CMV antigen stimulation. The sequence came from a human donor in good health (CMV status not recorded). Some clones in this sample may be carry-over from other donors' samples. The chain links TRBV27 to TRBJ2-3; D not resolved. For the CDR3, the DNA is TGTGCCAGCAGTTTCCAGAGCACAGATACGCAGTATTTT. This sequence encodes CASSFQSTDTQYF.